This T cell receptor beta chain is drawn from a study of OX40 agonist ivuxolimab in advanced cancers. Some background on the complete study: The costimulatory receptor OX40 (CD134) was targeted by ivuxolimab, a fully human IgG2 agonistic monoclonal antibody. Intravenous ivuxolimab was administered to patients every 2 weeks at six dose levels: 0.01, 0.1, 0.3, 1.5, 3 and 10 mg/kg. Of the roughly 52 dose-escalation patients, hepatocellular carcinoma was present in 19, melanoma in around 15, renal cell carcinoma in 9 and head and neck cancer in 9. In the dose-escalation cohort, more than 75% of patients were male, and the mean age was roughly 60 years, with a range of about 23 to 90. Prior anti-PD-1, anti-PD-L1 or anti-CTLA-4 therapy was permitted, and about 40% of dose-escalation patients had received checkpoint inhibitors. Partial responses occurred in three dose-escalation patients: two with cutaneous melanoma and one with hepatocellular carcinoma. Peripheral TCRbeta sequencing was intended to test whether TCR sequence diversity was altered and clonal T-cell expansion was caused by ivuxolimab. The monotherapy dose-escalation portion (N ≈ 55 patients) of the phase I ivuxolimab trial is reported in the paper. Study-wide findings and limitations: Antigen specificity was not determined for the clonally expanded peripheral T cells. Low levels of normalized T-cell clonal expansion were also shown by some nonresponding patients. After ivuxolimab, CD8+ T cells had more expanded clones than CD4+ T cells on average. In the 0.1-3.0 mg/kg groups, partial responders were among the patients with the lowest normalized peripheral clonal expansion, particularly in CD8+ T cells. At doses from 0.1 to 3.0 mg/kg, clonal expansion was seen in both CD4+ and CD8+ blood T cells between baseline and week 6.

Patients with autoimmune disease history or receiving systemic immunosuppression were excluded from the trial. In every dose cohort, peripheral blood was drawn for TCR sequencing at baseline, cycle 4 day 1, and cycle 7 day 1. Samples came from an open-label, multicenter, first-in-human phase I dose-escalation trial of ivuxolimab. Adults with locally advanced or metastatic head and neck squamous cell, hepatocellular, melanoma or renal cell carcinoma were enrolled in the trial. CD4+ and CD8+ T cells were sorted separately from peripheral blood before TCR sequencing. CDR1 and CDR2, looked up from the germline V gene (reference sequence), are SEHNR and FQNEAQ. The CDR3 runs 15 residues from the cysteine to the phenylalanine. Only the CDR3 DNA is retained, 45 bases long and in frame from the first base. V loses 1 base at its end and J loses 4 bases; junction bases beyond the gene matches: 6. Remarks on this clone: Its antigen specificity is not known. Base qualities were left out, and no much larger clone turns up one base away.

For sequencing of the TCRbeta CDR3 region, genomic DNA was extracted from the sorted cells. The immunoSEQ Assay was used to sequence the TCRbeta CDR3 regions. Drawn from immuneACCESS, this table holds only the in-frame rearrangements with V and J called that TCRdb kept. Clones are partly lost; checked studies trace under half to an unresolved V gene and leave the rest unexplained. The sample yields about 100,000 clones; 84% were counted once. The ten most abundant clones make up roughly 5.4% of the sample. The chain was built from TRBV7-9 and TRBJ2-7, with 8 junctional bases fitting TRBD2. The TCR sequence derives from an adult with an advanced solid tumor such as melanoma, head and neck, liver or kidney cancer. The sample here was CD4+ or CD8+ T cells sorted from blood, taken in a trial of the OX40 agonist ivuxolimab. The nucleotides read TGTGCCAGCAGCTTAGTTACGGGGGGGCCGTACGAGCAGTACTTC. Its protein product is CASSLVTGGPYEQYF.